These 27 T cell receptor beta chains were sequenced from one sample in a study of T cells in Graves' hyperthyroidism and ophthalmopathy. TCR beta CDR3 regions were amplified from RNA transcripts. HTBI primers were the set used in a first-round RT-PCR of the TCR CDR3. TCRdb redid the calling of the multiplex PCR reads with MiXCR, one entry per CDR3 protein. Of roughly 420,000 distinct CDR3 sequences listed, about 13% are singletons. Sequencing was performed on blood. The receptors stem from a woman aged 18-30 years with Graves' hyperthyroidism.

In its sample, this clonotype was seen many times. This chain links TRBV19 with TRBJ2-6; D may be TRBD1 (5 bases). CDR3 length: 15 amino acids. Germline loops: CDR1 LNHDA, CDR2 SQIVND (reference sequence). Trimming pared 8 bases from V and 1 base from J, leaving 12 bases between. CDR3 nucleotides: TGTGCCAGTCGGACATTGGGTTCTGGGGCCAACGTCCTGACTTTC. It yields the protein CASRTLGSGANVLTF.

This clonotype was seen many times. This sequence joins TRBV20-1 and TRBJ2-7; 11 nucleotides align to TRBD2. With 0 bases clipped from V and 7 bases from J, the junction kept 14 bases outside the gene matches. The CDR3 spans 17 residues. CDR1 and CDR2 from the germline V gene are DFQATT and SNEGSKA (reference sequence). The DNA of the CDR3 is TGCAGTGCTAGAGATGCCGCACTAGCGGGAGCTCGGGCTGAGCAGTACTTC. It codes for CSARDAALAGARAEQYF.

In its sample, this clonotype was seen many times. This chain links TRBV20-1 with TRBJ2-7; a weak D match, TRBD2 (5 bases). The CDR3 totals 12 residues. The V end was cut by 5 bases, the J end by 1 base, with 9 bases between. CDR1 is DFQATT and CDR2 is SNEGSKA in the germline V gene (reference sequence). This CDR3 is CSAERGSYEQYF. For the CDR3, the DNA is TGCAGTGCTGAACGGGGATCCTACGAGCAGTACTTC.

V gene TRBV28 combines with J gene TRBJ1-1; unclear D gene. Trimming took off 5 bases at V and 4 bases at J, with 17 bases between the two ends. This CDR3 is 15 amino acids long. From germline, CDR1 is MDHEN and CDR2 SYDVKM. The CDR3 reads CASSESDLIFTEAFF. The CDR3 region has the DNA TGTGCCAGCAGTGAATCTGACCTTATTTTCACTGAAGCTTTCTTT.

Many counts were recorded for this clonotype. The rearrangement uses TRBV28 and TRBJ2-1, with a weak D call TRBD2 (5 bases). The V gene lost 2 bases and the J gene lost 5 bases, with 10 bases spanning the gap. The CDR3 sequence is 14 residues long. Germline-derived CDR1 and CDR2 are MDHEN and SYDVKM. Written as DNA, the CDR3 is TGTGCCAGCAGTTTACCAGCGACTAACAATGAGCAGTTCTTC. Its protein is CASSLPATNNEQFF.

This clonotype was observed a handful of times. The CDR3 DNA reads as TGTGCCAGCAGTTACTTTGGACAGGGGCAGCAGTACTTC. Protein: CASSYFGQGQQYF. The chain recombines TRBV6-5 with TRBJ2-7, with 9 nucleotides matching TRBD1. J lost 8 bases, V lost 1 base, and 3 bases had no gene match. In germline, CDR1 is MNHEY, CDR2 SVGAGI. The CDR3 spans 13 residues.

This clonotype was recorded at least ten times. The V call is TRBV20-1, the J call TRBJ2-1; 7 nucleotides align to TRBD2. V lost 3 bases, J lost 8 bases, and 10 bases stayed unmatched. The CDR3 consists of 14 residues. Per germline, CDR1 DFQATT and CDR2 SNEGSKA (reference sequence). In nucleotides, the CDR3 is TGCAGTGCTAGTCTGGGCGGGAGAATTCATGAGCAGTTCTTC. This sequence encodes CSASLGGRIHEQFF.

This clonotype was seen repeatedly, ten times or more. The gene calls are TRBV5-6 and TRBJ1-1, with D possibly being TRBD1 (6 bases). This CDR3 comprises 14 residues. With 5 bases removed from V and 2 bases from J, the gap between germline ends came to 13 bases. Germline V CDR1 and CDR2: SGHDT, YYEEEE. CDR3 coding DNA: TGTGCCAGCAGTACAGGGAGTTCAAACACTGAAGCTTTCTTT. Residues: CASSTGSSNTEAFF. Using reference TRBV5-6 and TRBJ1-1 for the parts outside the CDR3, the full variable domain is DAGVTQSPTHLIKTRGQQVTLRCSPKSGHDTVSWYQQALGQGPQFIFQYYEEEERQRGNFPDRFSGHQFPNYSSELNVNALLLGDSALYLCASSTGSSNTEAFFGQGTRLTVV.

Remarks on this clonotype: Germline is not matched at one junction end, which may reflect a read error. V usage is TRBV18 and J usage is TRBJ2-2, with 9 bases that match TRBD2. The CDR3 sequence is 16 residues long. In germline, CDR1 is KGHSH, CDR2 LQKENI. In DNA, the CDR3 is TGTGCCAGCTTACCAGTTGGCCTAGCGGGAACCGGGGAGCTGTTTTTT. This translates into CASLPVGLAGTGELFF.

The chain has TRBV27 and TRBJ1-1; 9 bases fit TRBD1. The J segment lost 4 bases and the V segment lost 5 bases, leaving 5 bases of the junction unmatched. The germline V gene encodes CDR1 MNHEY and CDR2 SMNVEV (reference sequence). CDR3 length: 14 amino acids. The CDR3 reads CASSPRQGVTEAFF. The CDR3 nucleotides are TGTGCCAGCAGTCCCCGACAGGGGGTCACTGAAGCTTTCTTT.

V usage is TRBV2 and J usage is TRBJ1-4, with 7 bases lining up with TRBD1. V shed 5 bases and J 6 bases; nucleotides not matched to a gene: 6. Germline V gives CDR1 SNHLY, CDR2 FYNNEI. The CDR3 is 14 amino acids. In DNA form, the CDR3 reads TGTGCCAGCAGTCAGACAGGGTCGCATGAAAAACTGTTTTTT. It codes for CASSQTGSHEKLFF. Drawing the rest from reference TRBV2 and TRBJ1-4, the complete variable domain is EPEVTQTPSHQVTQMGQEVILRCVPISNHLYFYWYRQILGQKVEFLVSFYNNEISEKSEIFDDQFSVERPDGSNFTLKIRSTKLEDSAMYFCASSQTGSHEKLFFGSGTQLSVL.

This clonotype showed up many times. DNA of the CDR3: TGTGCCAGCAGTTCCGGGACTGGGGCCAAAAACATTCAGTACTTC. Protein: CASSSGTGAKNIQYF. This chain joins TRBV28 and TRBJ2-4; D possibly corresponds to TRBD2 (6 bases). The CDR3 runs to 15 residues. Germline V CDR1 and CDR2: MDHEN, SYDVKM. Trimming cost V 4 bases and J 1 base, with 11 bases left between them.

This clonotype was seen many times. J is TRBJ2-3 and V is TRBV29-1; D possibly corresponds to TRBD1 (5 bases). Germline CDR1 is SQVTM and CDR2 is ANQGSEA. V lost 7 bases and J 3 bases, leaving 11 bases between the germline ends. The CDR3 loop spans 12 amino acids. The CDR3 spells CSGSAGTDTQYF. The CDR3 nucleotides are TGCAGCGGAAGCGCAGGGACAGATACGCAGTATTTT.

The chain has TRBV7-2 and TRBJ2-7; no clear D. Germline assignment: CDR1 SGHTA and CDR2 FQGNSA. Trimming shortened V by 2 bases and J by 4 bases, and 6 bases separated the two germline ends. The CDR3 covers 12 residues. The CDR3 nucleotides are TGTGCCAGCAGCTTATACGCTTACGAGCAGTACTTC. Translation: CASSLYAYEQYF.

V and J are TRBV7-3 and TRBJ1-6; D is unclear. CDR1 is SGHTA and CDR2 is FQGTGA in the germline V gene. The V and J ends lost 3 bases and 9 bases respectively, with 12 bases between them. The length of the CDR3 is 14 residues. The CDR3 DNA follows: TGTGCCAGCAGCTTGGGTGTAGCGGGTTCACCCCTCCACTTT. Its protein product is CASSLGVAGSPLHF. Drawing the rest from reference TRBV7-3 and TRBJ1-6, the complete variable domain is GAGVSQTPSNKVTEKGKYVELRCDPISGHTALYWYRQSLGQGPEFLIYFQGTGAADDSGLPNDRFFAVRPEGSVSTLKIQRTERGDSAVYLCASSLGVAGSPLHFGNGTRLTVT.

This clonotype occurred a few times. This clone may be a read error of a much larger clone one base away. The chain is built from TRBV28 and TRBJ1-4; TRBD1 matches at 7 bases. This CDR3 contains 16 residues. Germline V lookup: CDR1 MDHEN, CDR2 SYDVKM. The CDR3: CANSLQFRGNYEKLFF. CDR3 DNA: TGTGCCAACAGTCTACAATTCAGGGGGAATTATGAAAAACTGTTTTTT.

The chain joins TRBV4-1 to TRBJ1-1; no reliable D call. Trimming took 0 bases from V and 4 from J, leaving 12 bases between them. The CDR3 loop spans 15 amino acids. Germline V gives CDR1 MGHRA, CDR2 YSYEKL. The CDR3 sequence is CASSQDRRVGTEAFF. CDR3 DNA sequence: TGCGCCAGCAGCCAAGATCGAAGGGTGGGCACTGAAGCTTTCTTT.

This clonotype has at least ten counts. The chain has TRBV7-6 and TRBJ2-7; 11 nucleotides line up with TRBD2. In germline, CDR1 is SGHVS, CDR2 FNYEAQ. The CDR3 has 16 residues. The junction had 4 bases not matched to a gene; V was cut back by 3 bases and J by 0 bases. The CDR3 DNA sequence: TGTGCCAGCAGCTTGATAGCGGGAGGGGGCTCCTACGAGCAGTACTTC. It yields the protein CASSLIAGGGSYEQYF.

The V and J genes are TRBV7-2 and TRBJ2-3; 10 bases fit TRBD2. Per the germline V gene, CDR1 is SGHTA and CDR2 is FQGNSA. The CDR3 sequence is 19 residues long. With 1 base clipped from V and 1 base from J, the junction kept 11 bases outside the gene matches. CDR3 DNA sequence: TGTGCCAGCAGCTTAGGGCTAGCGGGAGAACTGTATCGCACAGATACGCAGTATTTT. Protein: CASSLGLAGELYRTDTQYF.

The rearrangement links TRBV12-3 or TRBV12-4 to TRBJ2-3, with TRBD2 matching 7 bases. V was pared by 6 bases and J by 0 bases, with 9 bases of the junction left unmatched. This CDR3 spans 16 amino acids. The CDR3 nucleotides read TGTGCCAGCAGCCTGGGACTAACGTCGAGCACAGATACGCAGTATTTT. Protein: CASSLGLTSSTDTQYF.

In its sample, this clonotype was seen many times. CDR3 in amino acids: CAAGPFAGSTDTQYF. Written as DNA, the CDR3 is TGTGCTGCCGGACCCTTCGCCGGGTCCACAGATACGCAGTATTTT. The genes are TRBV30 and TRBJ2-3; D is undetermined. The CDR3 runs to 15 residues. Per the germline V gene, CDR1 is GTSNPN and CDR2 is SVGIG (reference sequence). Filled out from reference TRBV30 and TRBJ2-3, the complete variable domain reads SQTIHQWPATLVQPVGSPLSLECTVEGTSNPNLYWYRQAAGRGLQLLFYSVGIGQISSEVPQNLSASRPQDRQFILSSKKLLLSDSGFYLCAAGPFAGSTDTQYFGPGTRLTVL.

The chain recombines TRBV6-1 with TRBJ2-1, with 13 nucleotides matching TRBD2. Per germline, CDR1 MNHNS and CDR2 SASEGT. The CDR3 runs to 20 residues. The trim removed 7 bases at V and 1 base at J, leaving 16 bases unmatched. The CDR3: CASTVVGGTSGARSYNEQFF. CDR3 DNA: TGTGCCAGCACCGTAGTCGGGGGGACTAGCGGGGCCAGATCCTACAATGAGCAGTTCTTC.

This clonotype showed up many times. This rearrangement joins TRBV2 to TRBJ1-4; D call uncertain. The CDR3 covers 15 residues. The germline CDR1 and CDR2 sequences are SNHLY and FYNNEI. Between the trimmed V and J ends, which lost 2 bases and 3 bases, there was a span of 10 bases. The CDR3 region is CASSEYRIANEKLFF. CDR3 bases: TGTGCCAGCAGTGAATATCGGATAGCTAATGAAAAACTGTTTTTT.

This clonotype turned up a few times. One end of the junction varies from germline; a read error may be responsible. The rearrangement uses TRBV2 and TRBJ1-5; a possible D gene is TRBD1 (5 bases). Germline CDR1 SNHLY, CDR2 FYNNEI. CDR3 size: 14 residues. This CDR3 is CASSEAQGSQPRHF. CDR3 bases: TGTGCCAGCAGTGAAGCGCAGGGTTCCCAGCCCCGGCATTTT.

At least ten counts were recorded for this clonotype. V gene TRBV28 combines with J gene TRBJ1-2; 7 bases are shared with TRBD1. The CDR3 totals 12 residues. Germline V CDR1 and CDR2: MDHEN, SYDVKM. V lost 3 bases and J lost 8; bases outside the gene matches: 3. The CDR3 DNA follows: TGTGCCAGCAGTTTTCCAGGGGGAGGCTACACCTTC. This gives the protein CASSFPGGGYTF.

On this clonotype itself: This could be a read error, since a much larger clone is one nucleotide away. The rearrangement uses TRBV6-2 or TRBV6-3 and TRBJ1-1; D not resolved. V lost 0 bases and J lost 6, with 8 bases in between. The CDR3 length is 13 residues. Germline CDR1 reads MNHEY; CDR2 reads SVGEGT. The CDR3 loop reads CASSYSEIPEAFF. The DNA of the CDR3 is TGTGCCAGCAGTTACTCGGAGATTCCTGAAGCTTTCTTT.

The chain is built from TRBV20-1 and TRBJ2-5; 16 nucleotides match TRBD2. Germline assignment: CDR1 DFQATT and CDR2 SNEGSKA (reference sequence). CDR3 length equals 21 residues. V shed 0 bases, J shed 4 bases, and the junction held 17 bases outside the gene matches. In nucleotides, the CDR3 is TGCAGTGCTAGAGACGATCGGGGGACTAGCGGGAGGGCCTATTTTAGAGAGACCCAGTACTTC. As protein: CSARDDRGTSGRAYFRETQYF.